The 21 T cell receptor beta chains reported below all come from one sample, sequenced in a study of neurological immune-mediated disorders. Time point: longitudinal time-point 2. Using its own MiXCR run on the 5' RACE reads, TCRdb lists one record per CDR3 protein. The table records some 30,000 distinct CDR3 sequences, around 13% of them present only once. The material sequenced was PBMCs. The source of these receptors is a woman aged 40-49 years in good health.

This clonotype was counted ten times or more. This rearrangement joins TRBV29-1 to TRBJ2-5; D may be TRBD1 (6 bases). V lost 2 bases and J lost 1, with 11 bases in between. Germline assignment: CDR1 SQVTM and CDR2 ANQGSEA. The CDR3 totals 14 residues. CDR3 amino acids: CSVEPLTGQETQYF. The CDR3 bases are TGCAGCGTTGAACCTCTGACAGGCCAAGAGACCCAGTACTTC. Drawing the rest from reference TRBV29-1 and TRBJ2-5, the complete variable domain is SAVISQKPSRDICQRGTSLTIQCQVDSQVTMMFWYRQQPGQSLTLIATANQGSEATYESGFVIDKFPISRPNLTFSTLTVSNMSPEDSSIYLCSVEPLTGQETQYFGPGTRLLVL.

This clonotype was found many times. The chain is built from TRBV4-2 and TRBJ2-2; 7 bases are shared with TRBD1. The germline CDR1 and CDR2 sequences are LGHNA and YNFKEQ. J was trimmed by 1 base and V by 4 bases; bases with no gene match: 9. The CDR3 covers 17 residues. In DNA form, the CDR3 reads TGTGCCAGCAGCCCCCTCCTGGGGACAGAGAACACCGGGGAGCTGTTTTTT. Translation: CASSPLLGTENTGELFF.

This clonotype appeared many times. The chain joins TRBV6-1 to TRBJ2-7; perhaps TRBD1 as D (5 bases). CDR1 MNHNS and CDR2 SASEGT come from the germline V gene. CDR3 length: 14 amino acids. Trimming left V 1 base short and J 0 bases short, with 7 bases between. The CDR3 nucleotides read TGTGCCAGCAGTGAAGACAGGAGCTCCTACGAGCAGTACTTC. It encodes CASSEDRSSYEQYF.

This chain uses TRBV7-8 with TRBJ2-3, with D unresolved. This CDR3 is built from 16 residues. Germline V gene data show CDR1 as SGHVS and CDR2 as FQNEAQ. Deletions cut 2 bases from V and 0 bases from J, with 12 bases between. CDR3 coding DNA: TGTGCCAGCAGCTTAAGGTCAGGCCTTAGCACAGATACGCAGTATTTT. Its protein product is CASSLRSGLSTDTQYF.

The sample holds many counts of this clonotype. The V and J genes are TRBV29-1 and TRBJ1-5; D is undetermined. Germline loops: CDR1 SQVTM, CDR2 ANQGSEA. This CDR3 is 14 amino acids long. The V end was cut by 5 bases, the J end by 2 bases, with 13 bases between. The CDR3 nucleotides are TGCAGCGTTAAAGGGAGTAGGGGCAATCAGCCCCAGCATTTT. It encodes CSVKGSRGNQPQHF.

The sample holds many counts of this clonotype. The chain uses TRBV7-2 and TRBJ2-7; D perhaps matches TRBD2 (6 bases). Germline V gene data show CDR1 as SGHTA and CDR2 as FQGNSA. Trimming shortened V by 3 bases and J by 12 bases, and 21 bases separated the two germline ends. The CDR3 contains 14 residues. The DNA for the CDR3 is TGTGCCAGCAGCTTTCCGGGGGACCGCCTACTTGCGTACTTC. Translation: CASSFPGDRLLAYF. Looking up the rest from reference TRBV7-2 and TRBJ2-7 gives the full variable domain: GAGVSQSPSNKVTEKGKDVELRCDPISGHTALYWYRQSLGQGLEFLIYFQGNSAPDKSGLPSDRFSAERTGGSVSTLTIQRTQQEDSAVYLCASSFPGDRLLAYFGPGTRLTVT.

This clonotype has a count of ten or more. This sequence may be a read error, since a much larger clone differs from it by one base. This chain links TRBV6-2 or TRBV6-3 with TRBJ2-7; the D is unclear. Germline values: CDR1 MNHEY, CDR2 SVGEGT. The ends were cut back, 2 bases at V and 6 bases at J, with 8 bases in the middle. The CDR3 totals 12 residues. The CDR3, as DNA: TGTGCCAGCAGTTACGCGCCATTCGAGCAGTACTTC. Translation gives CASSYAPFEQYF.

Ten or more counts support this clonotype. This chain links TRBV15 with TRBJ2-5; D tentatively fits TRBD1 or TRBD2 (5 bases each). This CDR3 comprises 16 residues. The V and J ends lost 2 bases and 5 bases respectively, with 18 bases between them. CDR1 LNHNV and CDR2 YYDKDF come from the germline V gene (reference sequence). The CDR3 sequence: CATSRTRGSEVETQYF. For the CDR3, the DNA is TGTGCCACCAGCAGAACCCGGGGCTCAGAGGTGGAGACCCAGTACTTC.

This clonotype was seen many times. The genes are TRBV7-3 and TRBJ1-6; TRBD1 might be the D (5 bases). The germline gives CDR1 SGHTA, CDR2 FQGTGA. The CDR3 loop spans 16 amino acids. Trimming pared 2 bases from V and 2 bases from J, leaving 10 bases between. CDR3 DNA sequence: TGTGCCAGCAGCTTAGGGGACGGGGCCTATAATTCACCCCTCCACTTT. Protein product: CASSLGDGAYNSPLHF.

This clonotype has ten or more counts. The V call is TRBV5-1, the J call TRBJ1-1; weak D call: TRBD1 (5 bases). This CDR3 has 17 amino acids. Germline V gene lookup returns CDR1 SGHRS and CDR2 YFSETQ. V lost 4 bases and J 0 bases, leaving 19 bases between the germline ends. This chain's CDR3 is CASSPFGGVKMNTEAFF. The DNA for the CDR3 is TGCGCCAGCAGCCCCTTTGGAGGGGTGAAGATGAACACTGAAGCTTTCTTT.

This clonotype was seen at least ten times. The J gene is TRBJ2-7, the V gene TRBV10-3; 8 bases align to TRBD1. CDR3 length equals 15 residues. The V segment lost 5 bases and the J segment 3 bases; nucleotides outside the gene matches: 9. Germline-derived CDR1 and CDR2 are ENHRY and SYGVKD. The CDR3 loop is CAISLDGQGSYEQYF. The CDR3 nucleotides read TGTGCCATCAGTCTCGACGGACAGGGAAGCTACGAGCAGTACTTC.

The gene calls are TRBV18 and TRBJ1-1; the match to TRBD1 covers 7 bases. The J segment lost 3 bases and the V segment lost 3 bases, leaving 1 base of the junction unmatched. The CDR3 length is 13 residues. CDR1 KGHSH and CDR2 LQKENI come from the germline V gene. The DNA of the CDR3 is TGTGCCAGCTCACCTGACAGGGACACTGAAGCTTTCTTT. Protein sequence: CASSPDRDTEAFF.

Details on this clonotype: A much larger clone lies a single base off, so this may be a read error. The chain carries TRBV7-2 and TRBJ2-2; D uncertain. The CDR3 is made up of 15 amino acids. Germline-derived CDR1 and CDR2 are SGHTA and FQGNSA. The CDR3 DNA reads TGTGCCATCAGCTTAGCCTCCCAAAACACCGGGGAGCTGTTTTTT. This codes for CAISLASQNTGELFF.

This clonotype is medium-sized (0.01 to 0.1%) in the sample. The chain links TRBV10-3 to TRBJ2-1; the match to TRBD2 covers 9 bases. The CDR3 is 14 amino acids. Germline V gene lookup returns CDR1 ENHRY and CDR2 SYGVKD. Trimming cost V 3 bases and J 3 bases; bases outside gene matches: 0. This chain's CDR3 is CAISELAGYNEQFF. CDR3 nucleotide sequence: TGTGCCATCAGTGAACTAGCGGGCTACAATGAGCAGTTCTTC.

In this sample, this clonotype turned up a few times. This sequence joins TRBV20-1 and TRBJ2-7, with D maybe TRBD1 (5 bases). Deletions cut 7 bases from V and 2 bases from J, with 15 bases between. CDR1 is DFQATT, CDR2 SNEGSKA, per germline (reference sequence). This CDR3 has 13 residues. The CDR3 here is CSGGTGSTYEQYF. As DNA, the CDR3 is TGCAGTGGGGGTACAGGATCTACCTACGAGCAGTACTTC.

In its sample, this clonotype was seen many times. This chain joins TRBV15 and TRBJ1-1; D is unclear. Germline CDR1 and CDR2: LNHNV and YYDKDF (reference sequence). The ends were cut back, 7 bases at V and 4 bases at J, with 16 bases in the middle. This CDR3 region has 14 residues. Here the CDR3 DNA reads TGTGCCACCAACCACGGCGGTGGTGGCACTGAAGCTTTCTTT. Translating it yields CATNHGGGGTEAFF.

This clonotype occurred many times. The rearrangement joins TRBV20-1 to TRBJ2-7; 14 bases match TRBD2. The CDR3 is made up of 20 amino acids. The germline V gene encodes CDR1 DFQATT and CDR2 SNEGSKA (reference sequence). J was trimmed by 6 bases and V by 1 base; bases with no gene match: 20. The CDR3 reads CSARATGTSGSHVRVGEQYF. The DNA of the CDR3 is TGCAGTGCTAGAGCTACAGGGACTAGCGGGAGCCACGTTAGGGTTGGCGAGCAGTACTTC.

This clonotype was seen just once. This rearrangement joins TRBV12-3 or TRBV12-4 to TRBJ1-1, with TRBD1 matching 11 bases. The CDR3 is made up of 14 amino acids. The V segment lost 6 bases and the J segment 4 bases; nucleotides outside the gene matches: 4. CDR3 region: CASRTGQGGTEAFF. The DNA of the CDR3 is TGTGCCAGCAGAACGGGACAGGGGGGCACTGAAGCTTTCTTT.

This clonotype appeared many times. The genes are TRBV7-2 and TRBJ1-3, with D possibly matching TRBD1 (5 bases). Germline CDR1 SGHTA, CDR2 FQGNSA. Trimming cost V 5 bases and J 3 bases, with 8 bases left between them. The CDR3 has 13 residues. The CDR3 DNA follows: TGTGCCAGCAGCCTGGACATTGGAAACACCATATATTTT. Its translation is CASSLDIGNTIYF.

The sample holds many counts of this clonotype. The chain links TRBV6-5 to TRBJ2-1; TRBD2 is a possible D gene (5 bases). The CDR3 sequence is 14 residues long. Trimming pared 4 bases from V and 6 bases from J, leaving 13 bases between. Looked up from germline, CDR1 is MNHEY and CDR2 is SVGAGI. The CDR3 reads CASSSLAGGNEQFF. The CDR3 nucleotides read TGTGCCAGCAGTTCCCTAGCCGGCGGCAATGAGCAGTTCTTC.

By its share, this clonotype is medium-sized. This rearrangement joins TRBV20-1 to TRBJ1-2; tentatively, D is TRBD1 (5 bases). V lost 5 bases, J lost 7 bases, and 17 bases lay in between. The CDR3 length is 13 residues. Germline assignment: CDR1 DFQATT and CDR2 SNEGSKA (reference sequence). This chain's CDR3 is CSAWDGHISGYTF. The CDR3 DNA reads as TGCAGTGCTTGGGACGGACACATCAGTGGCTACACCTTC.